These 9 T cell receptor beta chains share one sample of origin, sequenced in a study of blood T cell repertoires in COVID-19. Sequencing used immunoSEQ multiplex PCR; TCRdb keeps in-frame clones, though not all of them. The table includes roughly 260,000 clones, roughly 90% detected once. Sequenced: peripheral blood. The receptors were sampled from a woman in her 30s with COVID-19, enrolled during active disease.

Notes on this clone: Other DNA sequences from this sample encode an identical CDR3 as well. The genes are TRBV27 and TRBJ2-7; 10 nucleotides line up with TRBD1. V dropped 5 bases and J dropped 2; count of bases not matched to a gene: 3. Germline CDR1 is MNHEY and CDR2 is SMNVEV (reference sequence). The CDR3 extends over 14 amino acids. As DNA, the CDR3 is TGTGCCAGCAGTCTCGGACAGGGGGCCTACGAGCAGTACTTC. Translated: CASSLGQGAYEQYF.

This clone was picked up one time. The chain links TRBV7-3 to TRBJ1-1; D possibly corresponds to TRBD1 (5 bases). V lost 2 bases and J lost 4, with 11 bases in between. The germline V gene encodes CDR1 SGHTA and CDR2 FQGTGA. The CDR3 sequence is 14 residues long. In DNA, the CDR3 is TGTGCCAGCAGCTTATCAGGGAGGAGCACTGAAGCTTTCTTT. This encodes CASSLSGRSTEAFF.

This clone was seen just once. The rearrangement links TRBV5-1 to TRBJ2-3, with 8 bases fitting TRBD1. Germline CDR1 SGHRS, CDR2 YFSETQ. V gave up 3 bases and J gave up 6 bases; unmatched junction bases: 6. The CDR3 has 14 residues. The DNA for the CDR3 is TGCGCCAGCAGCTCCCGACAGGGGTTTGATACGCAGTATTTT. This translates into CASSSRQGFDTQYF.

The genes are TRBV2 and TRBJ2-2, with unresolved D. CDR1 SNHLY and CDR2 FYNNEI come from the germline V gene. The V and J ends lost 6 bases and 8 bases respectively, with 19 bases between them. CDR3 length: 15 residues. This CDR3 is CASRLVTHTRGELFF. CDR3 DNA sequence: TGTGCCAGCAGATTAGTGACCCATACCAGGGGGGAGCTGTTTTTT.

CDR3 sequence (DNA): TGTGCCAGCAGCTTATGGGGGGAGAGCTCCTACGAGCAGTACTTC. Amino acids: CASSLWGESSYEQYF. The V and J genes are TRBV7-2 and TRBJ2-7, with a possible D match to TRBD2 (6 bases). The CDR3 totals 15 residues. With 2 bases removed from V and 0 bases from J, the gap between germline ends came to 11 bases. Per the germline V gene, CDR1 is SGHTA and CDR2 is FQGNSA.

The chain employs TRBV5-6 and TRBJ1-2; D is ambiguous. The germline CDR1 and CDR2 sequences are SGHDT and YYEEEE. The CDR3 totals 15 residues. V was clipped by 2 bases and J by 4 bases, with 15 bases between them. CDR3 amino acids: CASSFLWAGSYGYTF. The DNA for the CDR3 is TGTGCCAGCAGCTTTCTGTGGGCCGGAAGCTATGGCTACACCTTC. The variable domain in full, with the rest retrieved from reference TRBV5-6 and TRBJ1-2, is DAGVTQSPTHLIKTRGQQVTLRCSPKSGHDTVSWYQQALGQGPQFIFQYYEEEERQRGNFPDRFSGHQFPNYSSELNVNALLLGDSALYLCASSFLWAGSYGYTFGSGTRLTVV.

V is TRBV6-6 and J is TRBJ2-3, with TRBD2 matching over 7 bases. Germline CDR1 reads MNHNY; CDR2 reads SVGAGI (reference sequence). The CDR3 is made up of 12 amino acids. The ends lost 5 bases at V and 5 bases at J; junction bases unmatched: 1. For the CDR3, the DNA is TGTGCCAGCAGTGTAGCGGGAGATACGCAGTATTTT. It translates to CASSVAGDTQYF.

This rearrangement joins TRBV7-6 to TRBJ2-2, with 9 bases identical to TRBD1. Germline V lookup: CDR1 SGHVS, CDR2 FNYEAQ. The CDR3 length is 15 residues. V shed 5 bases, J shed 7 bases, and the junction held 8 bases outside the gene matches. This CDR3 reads CASSPQDRGIGELFF. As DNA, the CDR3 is TGTGCCAGCAGCCCGCAAGACAGGGGGATCGGGGAGCTGTTTTTT.

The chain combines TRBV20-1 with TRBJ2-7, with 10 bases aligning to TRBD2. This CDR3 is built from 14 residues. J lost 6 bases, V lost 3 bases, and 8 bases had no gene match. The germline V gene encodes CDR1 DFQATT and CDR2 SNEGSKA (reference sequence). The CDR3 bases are TGCAGTGCTAGTAGGGCTAGCGGGAGCCGCGAGCAGTACTTC. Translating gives CSASRASGSREQYF.